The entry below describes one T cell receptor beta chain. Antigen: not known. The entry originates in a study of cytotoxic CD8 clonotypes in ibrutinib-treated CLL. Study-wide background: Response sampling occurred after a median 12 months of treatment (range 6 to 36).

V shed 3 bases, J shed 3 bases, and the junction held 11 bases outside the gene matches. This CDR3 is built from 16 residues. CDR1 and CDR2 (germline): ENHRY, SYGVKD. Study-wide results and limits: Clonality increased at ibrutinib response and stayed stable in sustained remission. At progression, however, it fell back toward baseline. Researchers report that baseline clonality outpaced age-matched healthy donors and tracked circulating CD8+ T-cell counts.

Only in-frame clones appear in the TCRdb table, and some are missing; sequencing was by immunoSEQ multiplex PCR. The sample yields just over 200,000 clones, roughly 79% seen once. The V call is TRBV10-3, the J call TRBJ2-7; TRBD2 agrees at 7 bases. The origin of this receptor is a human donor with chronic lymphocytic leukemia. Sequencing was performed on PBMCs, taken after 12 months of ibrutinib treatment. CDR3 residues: CAISDEGREGSYEQYF. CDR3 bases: TGTGCCATCAGTGACGAGGGGAGGGAGGGCAGCTACGAGCAGTACTTC.